What follows is one T cell receptor (beta chain) and its context. Its specificity is not known. In the PCR, 60 Vbeta and 13 Jbeta primers were used. Clones were sequenced by immunoSEQ multiplex PCR, and TCRdb holds only the in-frame ones, with some missing. There are roughly 150,000 clones in the sample; around four fifths occur only once, and approximately 1.3% lies in the top ten. These data come from a study of cytomegalovirus exposure and HLA in healthy donors. The germline gives CDR1 LNHDA, CDR2 SQIVND (reference sequence). The CDR3 is made up of 14 amino acids. V dropped 0 bases and J dropped 7 bases, with 10 bases sitting between them. This cohort consisted of healthy bone marrow donors. Overall study findings and caveats: A later analysis reportedly found that, within productive TCRs, an Asian-associated ancestry cluster had fewer N-insertions than the mean observed across the approximately 600 donors. Usually a TCR sequence was rare, but some public TCRs were found in many donors.

Sequenced material: PBMCs. The sequence derives from a man in his thirties or forties in good health and CMV-seronegative. The chain combines TRBV19 with TRBJ1-5; D gene unclear. The CDR3 spells CASSIEGGSQPQHF. The CDR3 DNA sequence: TGTGCCAGTAGTATAGAAGGAGGTTCCCAGCCCCAGCATTTT. The variable domain in full, completed from reference TRBV19 and TRBJ1-5, reads DGGITQSPKYLFRKEGQNVTLSCEQNLNHDAMYWYRQDPGQGLRLIYYSQIVNDFQKGDIAEGYSVSREKKESFPLTVTSAQKNPTAFYLCASSIEGGSQPQHFGDGTRLSIL.